These 15 T cell receptor beta chains share one sample of origin, sequenced in a study of blood T cell repertoires in COVID-19. TCRdb keeps only in-frame clones here, not all; method: immunoSEQ multiplex PCR. The repertoire consists of about 26,000 clones, with 90% occurring once and the leading ten covering 11%. The material sequenced was peripheral blood. The receptors derive from a man aged 65 to 79 with acute or convalescent COVID-19.

The rearrangement uses TRBV10-3 and TRBJ2-7; D perhaps matches TRBD2 (6 bases). V lost 1 base to trimming and J lost 0 bases, with 7 bases between them. Germline V gives CDR1 ENHRY, CDR2 SYGVKD. CDR3 length: 14 amino acids. The CDR3: CAISELADSYEQYF. In DNA form, the CDR3 reads TGTGCCATCAGTGAGTTAGCGGACTCCTACGAGCAGTACTTC.

Here the CDR3 reads CASSYPGGGQPQHF. CDR3 sequence (DNA): TGTGCCAGCAGTTACCCCGGGGGGGGACAGCCCCAGCATTTT. The chain has TRBV6-2 or TRBV6-3 and TRBJ1-5; D possibly corresponds to TRBD1 (5 bases). Trimming took 2 bases from V and 7 from J, leaving 12 bases between them. This CDR3 comprises 14 residues. The V gene's germline CDR1 is MNHEY and CDR2 SVGEGT.

The chain is built from TRBV28 and TRBJ1-4; a possible D gene is TRBD1 (6 bases). The length of the CDR3 is 15 residues. The V end lost 3 bases, the J end lost 4 bases, and 12 bases lay between the germline ends. In germline, CDR1 is MDHEN, CDR2 SYDVKM. The CDR3 protein is CASSFGGARNEKLFF. CDR3 coding DNA: TGTGCCAGCAGTTTTGGGGGGGCACGTAATGAAAAACTGTTTTTT.

This chain links TRBV24-1 with TRBJ2-2; D possibly corresponds to TRBD1 (5 bases). The germline gives CDR1 KGHDR, CDR2 SFDVKD. The ends were cut back, 0 bases at V and 2 bases at J, with 18 bases in the middle. This CDR3 region has 19 residues. The CDR3 coding sequence is TGTGCCACCAGTGATTTGCAAATTCGGGTAAGGGGTAACACCGGGGAGCTGTTTTTT. This sequence encodes CATSDLQIRVRGNTGELFF.

This chain connects TRBV19 to TRBJ2-1, with 8 bases lining up with TRBD1. Germline V gives CDR1 LNHDA, CDR2 SQIVND (reference sequence). The CDR3 contains 18 residues. The junction had 14 bases not matched to a gene; V was cut back by 5 bases and J by 2 bases. The CDR3 protein is CASSALPKTGVAYNEQFF. The CDR3 DNA sequence: TGTGCCAGTAGTGCCCTCCCTAAGACAGGGGTGGCCTACAATGAGCAGTTCTTC.

The chain has TRBV6-2 or TRBV6-3 and TRBJ2-3; TRBD2 might be the D (5 bases). CDR1 is MNHEY and CDR2 is SVGEGT in the germline V gene. V lost 4 bases to trimming and J lost 0 bases, with 14 bases between them. The CDR3 loop spans 16 amino acids. CDR3 sequence (DNA): TGTGCCAGCAGTTCATCGGACTCGTCTAGCACAGATACGCAGTATTTT. Amino acids: CASSSSDSSSTDTQYF.

The CDR3 DNA reads as TGTGCCAGCAGCATTGGACAGATCGCTTACAATGAGCAGTTCTTC. Encoded protein: CASSIGQIAYNEQFF. The J gene is TRBJ2-1, the V gene TRBV7-2, with D perhaps TRBD1 (6 bases). The germline CDR1 and CDR2 sequences are SGHTA and FQGNSA. The V end lost 5 bases, the J end lost 4 bases, and 15 bases lay between the germline ends. CDR3 size: 15 residues. Looking up the rest from reference TRBV7-2 and TRBJ2-1 gives the full variable domain: GAGVSQSPSNKVTEKGKDVELRCDPISGHTALYWYRQSLGQGLEFLIYFQGNSAPDKSGLPSDRFSAERTGGSVSTLTIQRTQQEDSAVYLCASSIGQIAYNEQFFGPGTRLTVL.

The sample holds a few counts of this clone. The V call is TRBV9, the J call TRBJ1-4; D might be TRBD1 (5 bases). Germline V gives CDR1 SGDLS, CDR2 YYNGEE. The CDR3 sequence is 16 residues long. Trimming took off 3 bases at V and 0 bases at J, with 12 bases between the two ends. CDR3 DNA sequence: TGTGCCAGCAGCGCGGCCCAGGGATCAACTAATGAAAAACTGTTTTTT. This sequence encodes CASSAAQGSTNEKLFF.

V gene TRBV18 combines with J gene TRBJ1-1; D not certain. CDR3 length equals 16 residues. The V and J ends lost 1 base and 1 base respectively, with 13 bases between them. Germline assignment: CDR1 KGHSH and CDR2 LQKENI. The CDR3 region has the DNA TGTGCCAGCTCACCACGCGTCAACTCTGGGAACACTGAAGCTTTCTTT. Translation: CASSPRVNSGNTEAFF.

The chain links TRBV7-2 to TRBJ2-5, with a tentative D call TRBD2 (5 bases). V was shortened by 3 bases and J by 6 bases, with 14 bases between the two germline ends. The CDR3 length is 14 residues. Germline values: CDR1 SGHTA, CDR2 FQGNSA. CDR3 nucleotides: TGTGCCAGCAGCTTCGTCGGTATCGGGAAGACCCAGTACTTC. It is translated as CASSFVGIGKTQYF.

This rearrangement joins TRBV19 to TRBJ2-2; D perhaps matches TRBD1 (8 bases). Germline-derived CDR1 and CDR2 are LNHDA and SQIVND (reference sequence). V was trimmed by 2 bases and J by 1 base, leaving 14 bases between them. The CDR3 loop spans 17 amino acids. The CDR3 is CASSIIGGTGNTGELFF. As DNA, the CDR3 is TGTGCCAGTAGTATAATCGGGGGGACAGGGAACACCGGGGAGCTGTTTTTT. The whole variable domain, remainder taken from reference TRBV19 and TRBJ2-2, is DGGITQSPKYLFRKEGQNVTLSCEQNLNHDAMYWYRQDPGQGLRLIYYSQIVNDFQKGDIAEGYSVSREKKESFPLTVTSAQKNPTAFYLCASSIIGGTGNTGELFFGEGSRLTVL.

This chain joins TRBV29-1 and TRBJ1-2, with TRBD1 as a possible D gene (6 bases). Per germline, CDR1 SQVTM and CDR2 ANQGSEA. Trimming stripped 7 bases from V and 4 bases from J, with 19 bases between. The CDR3 is 14 amino acids. The CDR3 region is CSATDPGDVYGYTF. DNA for the CDR3: TGCAGCGCTACGGATCCAGGGGACGTCTATGGCTACACCTTC.

This clone was recorded only once. This chain links TRBV18 with TRBJ2-1, with D possibly matching TRBD2 (5 bases). The V gene lost 2 bases and the J gene lost 1 base, with 12 bases spanning the gap. The CDR3 extends over 16 amino acids. Germline V gene lookup returns CDR1 KGHSH and CDR2 LQKENI. The CDR3 DNA sequence: TGTGCCAGCTCACCATTTGGCGGCGGGTCCTACAATGAGCAGTTCTTC. Amino acid sequence: CASSPFGGGSYNEQFF.

V gene TRBV28 combines with J gene TRBJ1-5; tentatively, D is TRBD1 (5 bases). This CDR3 region has 14 residues. V lost 3 bases and J 7 bases, leaving 13 bases between the germline ends. The germline gives CDR1 MDHEN, CDR2 SYDVKM. The CDR3 DNA follows: TGTGCCAGCAGTTTCGGGGGTTCAGGGCAGCCCCAGCATTTT. Protein: CASSFGGSGQPQHF.

V is TRBV5-4 and J is TRBJ1-1, with D hard to call. This CDR3 is 13 amino acids long. Trimming took 3 bases from V and 2 from J, leaving 8 bases between them. Germline assignment: CDR1 SGHNT and CDR2 YYREEE (reference sequence). The CDR3 is CASSSQSNTEAFF. The CDR3 DNA follows: TGTGCCAGCAGCTCCCAATCAAACACTGAAGCTTTCTTT.